This is a list of T cell receptor beta chains from one sample in a study of OX40 agonist ivuxolimab in advanced cancers. Clones were sequenced by immunoSEQ multiplex PCR, and TCRdb holds only the in-frame ones, with some missing. The sample yields 52,000 or so clones, roughly 80% seen once. Specimen: CD4+ or CD8+ T cells sorted from blood, collected in a trial of the OX40 agonist ivuxolimab. Receptors were obtained from an adult with an advanced solid tumor such as melanoma, head and neck, liver or kidney cancer. The CDR3 runs from the conserved cysteine through the conserved F or W. A D gene is named only where the DNA matches it firmly. Clone size is stated in some rows and not others, as once, few, many or a class when expanded.

>TRBJ1-2|.|13|TRBV7-3|.
CASSPGHVGDYTF
TGTGCCAGCAGCCCGGGACACGTGGGTGACTACACCTTC
>TRBJ2-1|.|14|TRBV19|TRBD2
CASSSGLAVNEQFF
TGTGCCAGTAGTTCAGGACTAGCGGTTAATGAGCAGTTCTTC
>TRBJ2-3|.|15|TRBV4-3|.
CASSQGDRDSDTQYF
TGCGCCAGCAGCCAAGGGGATAGGGATTCAGATACGCAGTATTTT
>TRBJ2-1|.|14|TRBV15|TRBD1
CATSRGQGVNEQFF
TGTGCCACCAGCAGGGGACAGGGCGTCAATGAGCAGTTCTTC
>TRBJ1-3|.|15|TRBV19|.
CASSIGRALGNTIYF
TGTGCCAGTAGTATAGGCCGGGCCCTTGGAAACACCATATATTTT
>TRBJ1-5|.|12|TRBV30|.
CAWSAGNQPQHF
TGTGCCTGGAGTGCCGGGAACCAGCCCCAGCATTTT
>TRBJ1-2|once|14|TRBV4-3|.
CASSHTNRVGGYTF
TGCGCCAGCAGCCACACCAACAGGGTCGGCGGCTACACCTTC
>TRBJ2-7|.|13|TRBV30|.
CAWRHTGIYEQYF
TGTGCCTGGAGACATACAGGTATCTACGAGCAGTACTTC
>TRBJ1-1|.|14|TRBV6-5|.
CASSFPGRNTEAFF
TGTGCCAGCAGTTTTCCCGGGAGGAACACTGAGGCTTTCTTT
>TRBJ1-3|.|14|TRBV18|.
CASSPGRAGNTIYF
TGTGCCAGCTCACCAGGCAGGGCTGGAAACACCATATATTTT
>TRBJ1-4|.|14|TRBV10-3|.
CAISGGATNEKLFF
TGTGCCATCAGTGGAGGGGCAACTAATGAAAAACTGTTTTTT
>TRBJ2-1|.|15|TRBV6-1|.
CASQKEQGRYNEQFF
TGTGCCAGCCAAAAAGAACAGGGACGCTACAATGAGCAGTTCTTC
>TRBJ1-2|.|14|TRBV4-1|.
CASSQEGLSGGYTF
TGCGCCAGCAGCCAAGAAGGGCTTTCGGGAGGCTACACCTTC
>TRBJ1-1|.|14|TRBV4-1|.
CASSLSRGYTEAFF
TGCGCCAGCAGCCTAAGTAGGGGCTACACTGAAGCTTTCTTT
>TRBJ2-1|once|12|TRBV6-1|.
CASSRDLVEQFF
TGTGCCAGCAGCCGGGACTTAGTCGAGCAGTTCTTC
>TRBJ1-6|few|13|TRBV27|TRBD1
CASRSIGGSPLHF
TGTGCCAGCAGGAGTATAGGGGGCTCACCCCTCCACTTT
>TRBJ2-2|.|15|TRBV5-5|.
CASSFQGVGTGELFF
TGTGCCAGCAGCTTCCAAGGGGTGGGCACCGGGGAGCTGTTTTTT